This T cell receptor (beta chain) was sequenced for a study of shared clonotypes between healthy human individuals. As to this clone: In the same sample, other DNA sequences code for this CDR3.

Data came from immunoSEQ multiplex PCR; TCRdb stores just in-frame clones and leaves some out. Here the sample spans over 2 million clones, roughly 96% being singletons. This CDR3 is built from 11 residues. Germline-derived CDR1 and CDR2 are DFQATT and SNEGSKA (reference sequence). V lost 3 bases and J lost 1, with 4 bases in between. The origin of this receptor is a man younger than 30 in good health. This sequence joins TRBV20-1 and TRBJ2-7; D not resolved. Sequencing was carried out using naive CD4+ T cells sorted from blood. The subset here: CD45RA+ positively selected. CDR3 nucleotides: TGCAGTGCTAGGCTATCCTACGAGCAGTACTTC. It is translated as CSARLSYEQYF.